This T cell receptor (beta chain) was found in a study of T cells after yellow fever vaccination (dated by TCRdb to between 2018 and 2020). About the study as a whole: The SMART-Seq v4 Ultra Low Input RNA kit was used to prepare libraries from fractions with low cell numbers. To track T-cell clones before and after primary and booster YFV17D yellow fever vaccination, bulk TCR alpha and beta repertoires were sequenced longitudinally. Two healthy male donors, one aged 18 to 30 and one aged 30 to 40 years, were included in the cohort. Blood was drawn at multiple timepoints before and after primary and secondary immunization, with bulk PBMC replicates and cell subsets isolated.

The treatment or condition label, read with the paper, signifies: live attenuated yellow fever vaccine strain. A standard Ficoll-Paque protocol was used to isolate PBMCs from peripheral blood. Dynabeads CD4 and CD8 positive selection kits were used to isolate the CD4 and CD8 T-cell fractions. RNA was extracted with TriZol from bulk PBMCs, CD4 and CD8 fractions, and dextramer-positive and dextramer-negative fractions. The CDR3 sequence holds 14 residues, the cysteine and phenylalanine included. Here the CDR3 DNA is all that survives: 42 bases in frame from base 1. Trimming at the junction amounts to 6 bases on V and 4 bases on J, and the germline ends lie 12 bases apart. CDR1 is given as MRHNA and CDR2 as SNTAGT, both from the germline V gene. Results and caveats for the whole study, not just this receptor: A small fraction of clonotypes appeared in both the CD4 and CD8 compartments, likely as a result of convergent recombination. Only a couple of donors were included in the study, so the extent to which the findings can be generalized is limited. Compared with the primary T-cell response, the secondary T-cell response was weaker but faster, peaking on day 5 rather than day 15. Most clones expanded after primary vaccination (around 96% of CD4 and 88% of CD8) were re-detected after the booster, suggesting that broad memory maintenance occurred. Computational filtering was needed because FACS-sorted repertoires could contain abundant contaminating clonotypes from the bulk population.

The table lists this clonotype with a few counts. No cognate antigen has been identified for it. The input lacks base qualities; no much larger clone sits a single base away. TCR cDNA was made using 5'RACE template switching, a step that added a universal primer site and unique molecular identifiers. Priming for cDNA synthesis came from both the TCR alpha and TCR beta constant segments. Two PCR steps were used to amplify libraries, with sample barcodes and sequencing adapters being added in the second step. Sequencing of libraries was performed on Illumina HiSeq 2500 (2x100 bp) or NovaSeq (2x150 bp). The authors processed their data as follows. MIGEC was used to demultiplex reads and collapse the reads into UMI consensus sequences, and MiXCR was used for V(D)J alignment. Using edgeR on replicate PBMC samples, clonotypes were called vaccine-responding if FDR was below 0.01 and the log2 fold change was above 5 up to day 15. Bulk clonotypes were assigned CD4 or CD8 identity according to which sequenced CD4 or CD8 repertoire held them at higher abundance. TCRdb cleaned the public reads at Q25 with fastp, built clones with MiXCR and kept in-frame beta chains. Every entry covers one CDR3 protein and lists the most common genes and DNA from its rows. The V and J calls, along with clone size, are taken from TCRdb and not from the paper's own processing. The sample has about 58,000 distinct CDR3 sequences on record, more than 5.5% of them singletons. The ten largest clones represent around 38% of the sample.

The V and J segments used are TRBV6-4 and TRBJ2-2, and perhaps TRBD1 as D gene, on 5 matching bases. Material: CD8+ T cells sorted from PBMCs, obtained on the day of the first yellow fever vaccination. The clonotype was recovered from a man aged 18 to 30 who received the YFV17D yellow fever vaccine. CDR3 sequence: CASSKGRSTGELFF. The DNA sequence is given as TGTGCCAGCAGCAAGGGGCGTAGCACCGGGGAGCTGTTTTTT.